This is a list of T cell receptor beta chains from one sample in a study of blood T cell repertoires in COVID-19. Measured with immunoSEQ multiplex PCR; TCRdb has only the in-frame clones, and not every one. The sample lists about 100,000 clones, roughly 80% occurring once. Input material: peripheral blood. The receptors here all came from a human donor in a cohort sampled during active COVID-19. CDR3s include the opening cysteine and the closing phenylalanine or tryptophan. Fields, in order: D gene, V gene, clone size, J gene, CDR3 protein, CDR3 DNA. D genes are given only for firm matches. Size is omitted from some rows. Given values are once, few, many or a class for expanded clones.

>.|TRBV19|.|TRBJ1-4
CASSIPQGNVEKLFF
TGTGCCAGTAGTATCCCTCAGGGGAACGTTGAAAAACTGTTTTTT
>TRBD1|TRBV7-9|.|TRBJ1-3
CASSSWGQTNSGNTIYF
TGTGCCAGCAGCTCCTGGGGACAGACGAACTCTGGAAACACCATATATTTT
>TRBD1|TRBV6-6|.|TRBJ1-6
CASSYSSGTGGSPLHF
TGTGCCAGCAGTTACTCGTCCGGGACAGGGGGTTCACCCCTCCACTTT
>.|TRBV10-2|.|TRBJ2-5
CASNSGSQETQYF
TGCGCCAGCAACAGCGGGTCCCAAGAGACCCAGTACTTC
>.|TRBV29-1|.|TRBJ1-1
CSAVQVSALNTEAFF
TGCAGCGCAGTCCAGGTGTCGGCCTTGAACACTGAAGCTTTCTTT
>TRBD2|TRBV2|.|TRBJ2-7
CASSRLAGGAQSYEQYF
TGTGCCAGCAGTAGACTAGCGGGAGGAGCCCAGTCCTACGAGCAGTACTTC
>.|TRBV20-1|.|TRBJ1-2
CSVAGHYGYTF
TGCAGTGTTGCAGGGCACTATGGCTACACCTTC
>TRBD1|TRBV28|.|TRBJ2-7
CASSPHGTGVREQYF
TGTGCCAGCAGTCCCCACGGGACAGGGGTTCGTGAGCAGTACTTC
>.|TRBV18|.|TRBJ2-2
CASSPRLVDTGELFF
TGTGCCAGCTCACCAAGGCTAGTCGACACCGGGGAGCTGTTTTTT
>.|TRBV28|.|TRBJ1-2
CASRLLQNYGYTF
TGTGCCAGCCGACTGCTCCAGAACTATGGCTACACCTTC
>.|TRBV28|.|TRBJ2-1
CASRTTSLSYNEQFF
TGTGCCAGCAGAACGACTAGTCTATCCTACAATGAGCAGTTCTTC
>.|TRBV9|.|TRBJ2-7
CASSVTPGTGEQYF
TGTGCCAGCAGCGTAACCCCCGGGACTGGCGAGCAGTACTTC
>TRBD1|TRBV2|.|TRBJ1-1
CASSETAGGATEAFF
TGTGCCAGCAGTGAAACAGCAGGGGGTGCCACTGAAGCTTTCTTT
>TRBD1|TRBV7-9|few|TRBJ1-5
CASSRGDRASQPQHF
TGTGCCAGCAGCCGGGGGGACAGGGCAAGTCAGCCCCAGCATTTT
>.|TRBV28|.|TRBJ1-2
CASSFKRGGGRDYGYTF
TGTGCCAGCAGTTTTAAGCGTGGGGGGGGTCGGGACTATGGCTACACCTTC
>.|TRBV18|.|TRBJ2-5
CASSPRWGSQETQYF
TGTGCCAGCTCACCACGTTGGGGCAGCCAAGAGACCCAGTACTTC
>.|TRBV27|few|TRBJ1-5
CASSLSRYSNQPQHF
TGTGCCAGCAGCCTTTCGAGGTATAGCAATCAGCCCCAGCATTTT
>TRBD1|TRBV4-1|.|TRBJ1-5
CASSPPDRDQPQHF
TGCGCCAGCAGCCCACCGGACAGGGATCAGCCCCAGCATTTT
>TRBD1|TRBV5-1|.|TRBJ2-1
CASSSGTGGYNEQFF
TGCGCCAGCAGCTCCGGGACAGGGGGCTACAATGAGCAGTTCTTC
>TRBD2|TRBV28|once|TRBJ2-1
CASSSPTSGSYNEQFF
TGTGCCAGCAGTTCCCCCACTAGCGGCTCCTACAATGAGCAGTTCTTC
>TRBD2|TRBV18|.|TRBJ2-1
CASSPTRASGSSGYNEQFF
TGTGCCAGCTCACCGACCCGAGCTAGCGGGAGTTCAGGCTACAATGAGCAGTTCTTC
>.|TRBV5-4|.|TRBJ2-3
CASSRTGQSTDTQYF
TGTGCCAGCAGTCGAACAGGACAGAGCACAGATACGCAGTATTTT
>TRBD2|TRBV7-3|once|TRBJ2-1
CASSLNPSGVLNEQFF
TGTGCCAGCAGCTTAAACCCTAGCGGGGTTCTCAATGAGCAGTTCTTC
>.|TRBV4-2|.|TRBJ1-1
CASSQDGRVFF
TGTGCCAGCAGCCAAGATGGGAGGGTTTTCTTT
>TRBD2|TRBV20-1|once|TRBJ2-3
CSASRERAGGPRNTDTQYF
TGCAGTGCTAGTCGGGAGAGAGCGGGAGGGCCCCGGAACACAGATACGCAGTATTTT
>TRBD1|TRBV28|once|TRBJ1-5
CASARGLNSNQPQHF
TGTGCCAGCGCGAGGGGGCTGAATAGCAATCAGCCCCAGCATTTT
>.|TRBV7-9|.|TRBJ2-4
CASSFTGIGSDIQYF
TGTGCCAGCAGCTTCACAGGGATAGGGTCGGACATTCAGTACTTC
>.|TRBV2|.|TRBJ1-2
CASSEAYGYTF
TGTGCCAGCAGTGAGGCCTATGGCTACACCTTC
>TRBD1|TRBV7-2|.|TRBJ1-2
CASSPYAGGRGYTF
TGTGCCAGCAGCCCTTACGCAGGGGGTCGGGGCTACACCTTC
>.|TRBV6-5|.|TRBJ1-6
CASSSTGSNSPLHF
TGTGCCAGCAGTTCGACGGGATCTAATTCACCCCTCCACTTT
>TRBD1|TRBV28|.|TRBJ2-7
CASSTRQGYEQYF
TGTGCCAGCAGCACCAGACAGGGCTACGAGCAGTACTTC
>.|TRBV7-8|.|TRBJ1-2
CASSRNQGSGYGYTF
TGTGCCAGCAGCCGAAACCAGGGGTCGGGCTATGGCTACACCTTC
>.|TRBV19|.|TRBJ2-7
CASSILGVHEQYF
TGTGCCAGTAGTATCCTCGGTGTGCACGAGCAGTACTTC
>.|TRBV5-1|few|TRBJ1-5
CASSLDGAGNQPQHF
TGCGCCAGCAGCTTGGATGGGGCAGGCAATCAGCCCCAGCATTTT
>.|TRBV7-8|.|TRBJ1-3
CASSSLPSGNTIYF
TGTGCCAGCAGCTCCCTTCCCTCTGGAAACACCATATATTTT
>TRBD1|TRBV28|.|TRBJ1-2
CASATGKQDYTF
TGTGCCAGTGCGACAGGGAAGCAGGACTACACCTTC
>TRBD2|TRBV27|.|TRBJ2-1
CASSLSRTSGRGYNEQFF
TGTGCCAGCAGTTTATCGCGGACTAGCGGGAGGGGCTACAATGAGCAGTTCTTC
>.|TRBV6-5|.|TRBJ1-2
CASSLGGVDGYTF
TGTGCCAGTTCCTTGGGGGGGGTTGATGGCTACACCTTC
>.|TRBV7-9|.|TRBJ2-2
CASSFPGRAGELFF
TGTGCCAGCAGCTTCCCAGGGCGTGCCGGGGAGCTGTTTTTT
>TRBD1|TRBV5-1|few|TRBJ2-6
CASSSGQGLPGANVLTF
TGCGCCAGCAGCTCGGGACAGGGACTACCTGGGGCCAACGTCCTGACTTTC
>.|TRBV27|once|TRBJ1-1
CASRLQGTLNTEAFF
TGTGCCAGCAGATTGCAGGGGACCTTGAACACTGAAGCTTTCTTT
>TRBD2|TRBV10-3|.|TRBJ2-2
CAISPGLAGGNTGELFF
TGTGCCATCAGTCCGGGACTAGCGGGAGGCAACACCGGGGAGCTGTTTTTT
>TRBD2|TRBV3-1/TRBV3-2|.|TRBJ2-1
CASSPPSGRDNEQFF
TGTGCCAGCAGCCCCCCTAGCGGGAGGGACAATGAGCAGTTCTTC
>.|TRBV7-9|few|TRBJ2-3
CASSLAGGSDTQYF
TGTGCCAGCAGCTTAGCGGGAGGTTCAGATACGCAGTATTTT
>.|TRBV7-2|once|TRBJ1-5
CASSWGDYSNQPQHF
TGTGCCAGCAGCTGGGGAGACTATAGCAATCAGCCCCAGCATTTT
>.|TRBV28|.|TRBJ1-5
CASSPGQSNQPQHF
TGTGCCAGCAGCCCCGGACAGAGCAATCAGCCCCAGCATTTT
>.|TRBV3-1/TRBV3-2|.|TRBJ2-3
CASSQSSAGFADTQYF
TGTGCCAGCAGCCAATCAAGTGCAGGGTTTGCAGATACGCAGTATTTT
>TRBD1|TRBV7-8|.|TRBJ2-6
CASSLDRGGSGANVLTF
TGTGCCAGCAGCCTCGACAGGGGCGGATCTGGGGCCAACGTCCTGACTTTC
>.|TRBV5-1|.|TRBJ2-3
CASSFTGTDTQYF
TGCGCCAGCAGCTTTACAGGCACAGATACGCAGTATTTT
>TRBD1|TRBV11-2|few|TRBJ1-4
CASSPGQAVGKLFF
TGTGCCAGCAGCCCCGGACAGGCCGTGGGGAAACTGTTTTTT